This entry lists 27 T cell receptor beta chains sequenced from one sample in a study of technical replicates of blood from several donors. Measured with immunoSEQ multiplex PCR; TCRdb has only the in-frame clones, and not every one. The sample comprises 74,000 or so clones, around nine tenths of which are singletons, and roughly 0.37% rests with the top ten. The specimen was T cells isolated from PBMCs. The receptors come from a human donor in good health.

The chain uses TRBV10-2 and TRBJ1-1; D call uncertain. CDR1 and CDR2 from the germline V gene are WSHSY and SAAADI. V lost 2 bases, J lost 7 bases, and 8 bases lay in between. The CDR3 has 12 residues. CDR3 bases: TGCGCCAGCAGTGAGACACTAATTGAAGCTTTCTTT. It is translated as CASSETLIEAFF.

This sequence joins TRBV28 and TRBJ1-2; a weak D match, TRBD1 (5 bases). V gave up 4 bases and J gave up 2 bases, with 17 bases separating them. CDR1 is MDHEN, CDR2 SYDVKM, per germline. The CDR3 totals 16 residues. DNA for the CDR3: TGTGCCAGCAGTTCCCCCCCCGGGACTGCCAACTATGGCTACACCTTC. The encoded protein is CASSSPPGTANYGYTF.

This chain uses TRBV27 with TRBJ1-1; D perhaps matches TRBD1 (6 bases). The V gene lost 3 bases and the J gene lost 4 bases, with 12 bases spanning the gap. CDR1 is MNHEY, CDR2 SMNVEV, per germline (reference sequence). This CDR3 comprises 14 residues. CDR3 coding DNA: TGTGCCAGCAGTTTGAACAGGGTTTTCACTGAAGCTTTCTTT. It translates to CASSLNRVFTEAFF.

This chain connects TRBV6-1 to TRBJ2-5; perhaps TRBD2 as D (7 bases). Per the germline V gene, CDR1 is MNHNS and CDR2 is SASEGT. This CDR3 spans 16 amino acids. The ends were cut back, 3 bases at V and 3 bases at J, with 17 bases in the middle. The CDR3 reads CASSEVRGGGKETQYF. CDR3 sequence (DNA): TGTGCCAGCAGTGAGGTCAGGGGAGGGGGTAAAGAGACCCAGTACTTC.

This clone was observed a few times. The rearrangement joins TRBV6-5 to TRBJ1-5, with 8 bases aligning to TRBD1. This CDR3 spans 14 amino acids. Germline CDR1 and CDR2: MNHEY and SVGAGI. V was clipped by 4 bases and J by 5 bases; unmatched bases: 4. CDR3 sequence (DNA): TGTGCCAGCAGTTTTCTGACAGGGGATCAGCCCCAGCATTTT. Encoded protein: CASSFLTGDQPQHF.

This clone was detected only once. The chain has TRBV7-9 and TRBJ2-1; 12 bases fit TRBD2. CDR1 and CDR2 from the germline V gene are SEHNR and FQNEAQ (reference sequence). This CDR3 contains 15 residues. V was pared by 5 bases and J by 9 bases, with 8 bases of the junction left unmatched. CDR3 DNA: TGTGCCAGCAGCCCGTCTAGCGGGAGGGCCCCTGAGCAGTTCTTC. This translates into CASSPSSGRAPEQFF.

V usage is TRBV21-1 and J usage is TRBJ1-5; TRBD1 is taken as the D call from the table, unchecked against the DNA. TRBV21-1 is reported as a pseudogene. The CDR3 has 15 residues. The CDR3 region has the DNA TGTGCCAGCAGCAAAGTGGCTTATAGCAATCAGCCCCAGCATTTT. It yields the protein CASSKVAYSNQPQHF.

This chain connects TRBV27 to TRBJ2-2; D is perhaps TRBD1 (5 bases). This CDR3 is built from 15 residues. The V and J ends lost 3 bases and 6 bases respectively, with 14 bases between them. Germline-derived CDR1 and CDR2 are MNHEY and SMNVEV (reference sequence). Written as DNA, the CDR3 is TGTGCCAGCAGTTTGAAGAATCAGGGTCCCGGGGAGCTGTTTTTT. This sequence encodes CASSLKNQGPGELFF.

The rearrangement links TRBV15 to TRBJ2-7; 15 bases agree with TRBD2. V trimming: 3 bases; J trimming: 5 bases; junction bases outside the gene matches: 5. Germline V lookup: CDR1 LNHNV, CDR2 YYDKDF (reference sequence). This CDR3 spans 16 amino acids. CDR3 in DNA: TGTGCCACCAGCAGGGGACTAGCGGGAGGTATCGACGAGCAGTACTTC. Translating gives CATSRGLAGGIDEQYF.

As concerns this clone: At one end the junction does not follow the germline gene, possibly because of a read error. The chain carries TRBV7-9 and TRBJ1-3, with 7 bases matching TRBD1. Germline lookup yields CDR1 SEHNR and CDR2 FQNEAQ (reference sequence). The CDR3 consists of 15 residues. CDR3: CASSLTDRVGHTIYF. CDR3 nucleotide sequence: TGTGCCAGCAGCTTAACCGACAGGGTTGGACACACCATATATTTT.

The CDR3 here is CASSSRRQGNQPQHF. The CDR3 DNA follows: TGTGCCAGTAGTTCCCGCAGGCAGGGGAATCAGCCCCAGCATTTT. The chain carries TRBV19 and TRBJ1-5; the D gene is possibly TRBD1 (6 bases). Germline V lookup: CDR1 LNHDA, CDR2 SQIVND (reference sequence). CDR3 length: 15 residues. Trimming removed 5 bases from V and 4 bases from J, with 15 bases in between.

This sequence joins TRBV2 and TRBJ2-3; 9 bases agree with TRBD1. V gave up 6 bases and J gave up 2 bases; unmatched junction bases: 18. CDR1 is SNHLY, CDR2 FYNNEI, per germline. The CDR3 is 19 amino acids. Written as DNA, the CDR3 is TGTGCCAGCAGGGGGACGGGACAGGGACCGCAAAGAATCACAGATACGCAGTATTTT. This sequence encodes CASRGTGQGPQRITDTQYF. Full variable domain (missing parts from reference TRBV2 and TRBJ2-3): EPEVTQTPSHQVTQMGQEVILRCVPISNHLYFYWYRQILGQKVEFLVSFYNNEISEKSEIFDDQFSVERPDGSNFTLKIRSTKLEDSAMYFCASRGTGQGPQRITDTQYFGPGTRLTVL.

This clone was recorded once. The chain joins TRBV28 to TRBJ2-3; 9 bases align to TRBD2. The CDR3 loop spans 14 amino acids. Trimming at V came to 8 bases and at J to 7 bases, leaving 10 bases not matched to a gene. From germline, CDR1 is MDHEN and CDR2 SYDVKM. The CDR3 spells CASVGIAGDYTQYF. The CDR3 DNA reads TGTGCCAGCGTTGGGATAGCGGGAGATTATACGCAGTATTTT.

The chain combines TRBV10-3 with TRBJ1-1; tentative D call: TRBD1 (5 bases). The CDR3 spans 13 residues. The germline gives CDR1 ENHRY, CDR2 SYGVKD. V gave up 10 bases and J gave up 1 base, with 13 bases separating them. As DNA, the CDR3 is TGTGCCAATCGGGGGGGAACGAACACTGAAGCTTTCTTT. This gives the protein CANRGGTNTEAFF.

The chain has TRBV19 and TRBJ1-1; D might be TRBD1 (5 bases). Germline assignment: CDR1 LNHDA and CDR2 SQIVND (reference sequence). V gave up 7 bases and J gave up 4 bases, with 19 bases separating them. The CDR3 length is 15 residues. CDR3 sequence (DNA): TGTGCCAGTAATCTAGGACCCAGGGATCCCACTGAAGCTTTCTTT. This codes for CASNLGPRDPTEAFF.

The V call is TRBV9, the J call TRBJ2-1; 9 bases are a match to TRBD2. The germline V gene has CDR1 SGDLS and CDR2 YYNGEE. The CDR3 has 16 amino acids. With V trimmed by 0 bases and J by 7 bases, 8 bases remained unmatched. CDR3 loop: CASSVAMREGLNEQFF. CDR3 nucleotides: TGTGCCAGCAGCGTAGCTATGCGGGAGGGCCTGAATGAGCAGTTCTTC.

This sequence joins TRBV6-5 and TRBJ2-1; TRBD2 is a possible D gene (6 bases). This CDR3 is built from 15 residues. Germline CDR1 and CDR2: MNHEY and SVGAGI. V lost 4 bases, J lost 6 bases, and 16 bases lay in between. Here the CDR3 reads CASSWREGQLNEQFF. The CDR3 DNA is TGTGCCAGCAGTTGGAGGGAAGGGCAGCTCAATGAGCAGTTCTTC.

The chain has TRBV11-2 and TRBJ1-2; the match to TRBD1 covers 8 bases. The length of the CDR3 is 18 residues. The V gene end was trimmed by 4 bases and the J gene end by 3 bases; junction bases not matched to a gene: 16. Germline V gene sequence: CDR1 SGHAT, CDR2 FQNNGV. As DNA, the CDR3 is TGTGCCAGCAGCTCCCCCCGAGCTAAGACAGGGGAGTACTATGGCTACACCTTC. This sequence encodes CASSSPRAKTGEYYGYTF.

This chain's CDR3 is CASSLGRKDGYTF. CDR3 coding DNA: TGTGCCAGCAGCTTGGGGAGAAAAGATGGCTACACCTTC. This chain joins TRBV5-4 and TRBJ1-2, with D unclear. The V gene's germline CDR1 is SGHNT and CDR2 YYREEE (reference sequence). Trimming removed 0 bases from V and 6 bases from J, with 9 bases in between. The CDR3 loop spans 13 amino acids.

The V call is TRBV10-1, the J call TRBJ2-7, with 8 positions matching TRBD2. This CDR3 has 18 amino acids. Germline CDR1 is WNHNN and CDR2 is SYGVQD (reference sequence). With 10 bases clipped from V and 5 bases from J, the junction kept 25 bases outside the gene matches. The chain's CDR3 is CATSIPEIYSGVLDEQYF. CDR3 DNA: TGCGCCACCTCTATCCCTGAAATCTATAGCGGGGTTCTCGACGAGCAGTACTTC.

V usage is TRBV29-1 and J usage is TRBJ2-7; TRBD1 aligns across 9 bases. V lost 5 bases to trimming and J lost 2 bases; unmatched junction nucleotides: 10. Germline CDR1 reads SQVTM; CDR2 reads ANQGSEA. This CDR3 is built from 15 residues. The CDR3 loop reads CSVRSRDRDTYEQYF. CDR3 bases: TGCAGCGTTCGGTCCCGGGACAGGGACACCTACGAGCAGTACTTC.

The J gene is TRBJ2-1, the V gene TRBV29-1; 7 bases line up with TRBD2. Germline lookup yields CDR1 SQVTM and CDR2 ANQGSEA. V was pared by 3 bases and J by 0 bases, with 5 bases of the junction left unmatched. This CDR3 region has 15 residues. CDR3 DNA: TGCAGCGTTGAGGGGGGGATTAGCTCCTACAATGAGCAGTTCTTC. It is translated as CSVEGGISSYNEQFF.

V usage is TRBV5-4 and J usage is TRBJ1-2, with 12 bases identical to TRBD1. The J segment lost 6 bases and the V segment lost 5 bases, leaving 8 bases of the junction unmatched. CDR3 length: 15 amino acids. Germline-derived CDR1 and CDR2 are SGHNT and YYREEE (reference sequence). The CDR3 DNA reads TGTGCCAGCAGTAGGGACAGGGGGCGAATCGATGGCTACACCTTC. As protein: CASSRDRGRIDGYTF.

This clone was observed a handful of times. J is TRBJ1-5 and V is TRBV7-9, with TRBD1 as a possible D gene (6 bases). The CDR3 loop spans 14 amino acids. The V end was cut by 2 bases, the J end by 4 bases, with 9 bases between. Germline-derived CDR1 and CDR2 are SEHNR and FQNEAQ (reference sequence). CDR3 sequence: CASSLRGKNQPQHF. CDR3 coding DNA: TGTGCCAGCAGCTTAAGGGGGAAGAATCAGCCCCAGCATTTT.

The V gene is TRBV5-6, the J gene TRBJ2-1, with TRBD2 matching over 10 bases. J was trimmed by 14 bases and V by 4 bases; bases with no gene match: 3. CDR3 length equals 11 residues. Germline V gene data show CDR1 as SGHDT and CDR2 as YYEEEE. CDR3 loop: CASSLAGVEFF. In nucleotides, the CDR3 is TGTGCCAGCAGCCTAGCGGGAGTCGAGTTCTTC.

The J gene is TRBJ2-3, the V gene TRBV11-1; 7 bases line up with TRBD2. The CDR3 spans 18 residues. The V gene's germline CDR1 is SGHAT and CDR2 FQDESV (reference sequence). With V trimmed by 2 bases and J by 6 bases, 17 bases remained unmatched. The CDR3 region has the DNA TGTGCCAGCAGCTTAAAAATTCTGGTTGCTAGCGGTACGGATACGCAGTATTTT. Its translation is CASSLKILVASGTDTQYF.

V and J are TRBV5-6 and TRBJ1-1; D gene uncertain. Germline CDR1 and CDR2: SGHDT and YYEEEE. The CDR3 loop spans 14 amino acids. V lost 0 bases, J lost 1 base, and 7 bases lay in between. The CDR3 DNA reads as TGTGCCAGCAGCTTGGTACAGAGGAACACTGAAGCTTTCTTT. Amino acids: CASSLVQRNTEAFF.